Presented here are 19 T cell receptor beta chains from one specimen sequenced in a study of CXCR3-negative and CXCR3-positive naive CD8 T cells. The study made its TRB cDNA libraries by 5' RACE, adding UMI labels. TCRdb re-called the 5' RACE reads and shows each CDR3 protein once, DNA omitted. The sample includes approximately 10,000 distinct CDR3 sequences. Sequencing input: naive CXCR3- CD8+ T cells from blood. Noted subset: CD45RO-CCR7+CD27+CD95- naive CD8+ T cells lacking CXCR3 (TNR3-). These receptors all stem from a human donor in good health. Some clones in this sample may be carry-over from other donors' samples.

The rearrangement joins TRBV9 to TRBJ2-5; no DNA is available, so the TRBD1 call from TCRdb remains unchecked. The V gene's germline CDR1 is SGDLS and CDR2 YYNGEE. This CDR3 is 14 amino acids long. CDR3 loop: CASSDSGRGQTQYF.

Considering frequency, this clonotype is medium-sized. This rearrangement joins TRBV4-3 to TRBJ2-3. Germline-derived CDR1 and CDR2 are LGHNA and YSLEER. This CDR3 is built from 18 residues. CDR3 sequence: CASSQEWASGRSTDTQYF.

This clonotype is deemed medium-sized (0.01 to 0.1%) by its frequency. V gene TRBV2 combines with J gene TRBJ2-3; TCRdb names TRBD2, which stays unverified in the absence of DNA. CDR1 is SNHLY and CDR2 is FYNNEI in the germline V gene. The CDR3 contains 14 residues. The CDR3 is CASMRSVAGDTQYF. The variable domain in full, with the rest retrieved from reference TRBV2 and TRBJ2-3, is EPEVTQTPSHQVTQMGQEVILRCVPISNHLYFYWYRQILGQKVEFLVSFYNNEISEKSEIFDDQFSVERPDGSNFTLKIRSTKLEDSAMYFCASMRSVAGDTQYFGPGTRLTVL.

The V gene is TRBV7-9, the J gene TRBJ1-1. This CDR3 spans 12 amino acids. Germline V gives CDR1 SEHNR, CDR2 FQNEAQ (reference sequence). Here the CDR3 reads CASSSYTDEAFF. The full variable domain, completed using reference TRBV7-9 and TRBJ1-1, is DTGVSQNPRHKITKRGQNVTFRCDPISEHNRLYWYRQTLGQGPEFLTYFQNEAQLEKSRLLSDRFSAERPKGSFSTLEIQRTEQGDSAMYLCASSSYTDEAFFGQGTRLTVV.

Frequency places this clonotype as medium-sized. The rearrangement uses TRBV20-1 and TRBJ2-7; TCRdb selects TRBD2, and the lack of DNA leaves this call unchecked. The CDR3 spans 15 residues. In germline, CDR1 is DFQATT, CDR2 SNEGSKA (reference sequence). CDR3 in amino acids: CSAPGVREDFYEQYF.

The V and J genes are TRBV29-1 and TRBJ1-5. The CDR3 contains 13 residues. Germline V gene lookup returns CDR1 SQVTM and CDR2 ANQGSEA. CDR3: CSVAEGNGEPQHF. The full variable domain, completed using reference TRBV29-1 and TRBJ1-5, is SAVISQKPSRDICQRGTSLTIQCQVDSQVTMMFWYRQQPGQSLTLIATANQGSEATYESGFVIDKFPISRPNLTFSTLTVSNMSPEDSSIYLCSVAEGNGEPQHFGDGTRLSIL.

Here the CDR3 reads CSVLSGRSISYNEQFF. The V call is TRBV29-1, the J call TRBJ2-1; as DNA is missing, the TRBD1 call by TCRdb cannot be tested. Germline CDR1 is SQVTM and CDR2 is ANQGSEA. The CDR3 spans 16 residues.

The rearrangement links TRBV13 to TRBJ2-1; the TRBD1 assignment by TCRdb is unverifiable without DNA. The germline V gene has CDR1 PRHDT and CDR2 FYEKMQ (reference sequence). The CDR3 is 15 residues long. This CDR3 is CASSPEDRVGDEQFF.

This chain joins TRBV28 and TRBJ2-2; TCRdb's D gene call, TRBD1, goes unchecked for lack of DNA. Germline V gene lookup returns CDR1 MDHEN and CDR2 SYDVKM. This CDR3 has 16 amino acids. Here the CDR3 reads CASRSELTGDVGELFF.

The chain employs TRBV6-6 and TRBJ2-1. Germline loops: CDR1 MNHNY, CDR2 SVGAGI (reference sequence). The CDR3 totals 11 residues. This chain's CDR3 is CASTFGGEQFF.

By frequency, this clonotype is medium-sized (0.01 to 0.1%). The genes are TRBV4-1 and TRBJ1-2. The CDR3 length is 15 residues. CDR1 is MGHRA, CDR2 YSYEKL, per germline. The CDR3: CASSHATGLNYGYTF.

The rearrangement links TRBV29-1 to TRBJ2-1; the D gene TCRdb calls, TRBD1, cannot be checked with no DNA. The CDR3 runs to 12 residues. The germline gives CDR1 SQVTM, CDR2 ANQGSEA. The CDR3 spells CSVTGGRNEQFF.

This clonotype ranks as medium-sized in terms of frequency. The chain recombines TRBV28 with TRBJ2-1; lacking DNA, the TRBD2 call made by TCRdb goes unchecked. Germline CDR1 MDHEN, CDR2 SYDVKM. The CDR3 contains 14 residues. The CDR3 here is CASALAGGNNEQFF.

The J gene is TRBJ2-7, the V gene TRBV21-1. TRBV21-1 is termed a pseudogene. This CDR3 region has 13 residues. The CDR3 region is CASSKLGIYEQYF.

This rearrangement joins TRBV29-1 to TRBJ2-1; TCRdb proposes TRBD2, but this gene call is untestable without DNA. CDR3 length: 13 amino acids. The germline V gene has CDR1 SQVTM and CDR2 ANQGSEA. CDR3 region: CSVRTSGRFEQFF.

V is TRBV20-1 and J is TRBJ2-3; TCRdb outputs TRBD2, but without DNA this stays unchecked. Germline CDR1 reads DFQATT; CDR2 reads SNEGSKA (reference sequence). The CDR3 is 11 amino acids. CDR3 protein: CSRWERYTQYF.

The gene calls are TRBV7-3 and TRBJ1-2; TCRdb names TRBD1, which stays unverified in the absence of DNA. Per germline, CDR1 SGHTA and CDR2 FQGTGA. The CDR3 extends over 17 amino acids. The CDR3 region is CASSIGTGLSFNYGYTF.

The V call is TRBV19, the J call TRBJ1-1. The CDR3 runs 13 residues. Germline CDR1 reads LNHDA; CDR2 reads SQIVND (reference sequence). CDR3 loop: CASSMGKRTEAFF.

V gene TRBV29-1 combines with J gene TRBJ2-3; no DNA is available, so the TRBD2 call from TCRdb remains unchecked. This CDR3 comprises 15 residues. Germline V gives CDR1 SQVTM, CDR2 ANQGSEA. CDR3 region: CSVDGSGRAGDTQYF.